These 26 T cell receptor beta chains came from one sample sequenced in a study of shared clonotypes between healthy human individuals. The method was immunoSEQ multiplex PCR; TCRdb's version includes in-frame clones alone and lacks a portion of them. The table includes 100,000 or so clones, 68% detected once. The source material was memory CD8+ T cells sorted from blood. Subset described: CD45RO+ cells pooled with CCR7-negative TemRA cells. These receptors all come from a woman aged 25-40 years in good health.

The CDR3 sequence: CASSYGDRGTDTQYF. The CDR3 region has the DNA TGTGCCAGCAGTTACGGGGACAGAGGCACAGATACGCAGTATTTT. The rearrangement links TRBV28 to TRBJ2-3; 7 nucleotides agree with TRBD1. V dropped 4 bases and J dropped 1; count of bases not matched to a gene: 5. The CDR3 has 15 amino acids. Germline lookup yields CDR1 MDHEN and CDR2 SYDVKM.

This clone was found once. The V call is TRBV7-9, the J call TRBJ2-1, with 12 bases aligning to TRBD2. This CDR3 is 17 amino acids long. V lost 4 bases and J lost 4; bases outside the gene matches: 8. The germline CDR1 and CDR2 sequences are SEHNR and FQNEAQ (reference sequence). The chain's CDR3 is CASSSSRLAGVYNEQFF. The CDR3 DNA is TGTGCCAGCAGCTCGTCCAGACTAGCGGGAGTATACAATGAGCAGTTCTTC.

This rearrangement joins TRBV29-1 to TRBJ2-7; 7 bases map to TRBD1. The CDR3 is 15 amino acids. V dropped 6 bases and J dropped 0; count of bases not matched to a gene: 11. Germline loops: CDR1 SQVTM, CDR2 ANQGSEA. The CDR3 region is CSVENRDSNSYEQYF. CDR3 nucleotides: TGCAGCGTCGAGAACCGGGACAGCAACTCCTACGAGCAGTACTTC.

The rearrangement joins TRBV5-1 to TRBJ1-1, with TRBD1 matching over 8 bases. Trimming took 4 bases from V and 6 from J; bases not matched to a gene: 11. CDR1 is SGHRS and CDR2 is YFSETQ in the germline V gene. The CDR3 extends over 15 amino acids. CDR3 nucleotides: TGCGCCAGCAGCGCCGAATGGAGGACAGGGTCTGAAGCTTTCTTT. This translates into CASSAEWRTGSEAFF.

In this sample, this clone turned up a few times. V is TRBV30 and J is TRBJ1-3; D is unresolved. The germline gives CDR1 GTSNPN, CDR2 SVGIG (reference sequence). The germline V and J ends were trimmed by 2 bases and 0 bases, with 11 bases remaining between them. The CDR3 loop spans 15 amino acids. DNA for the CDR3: TGTGCCTGGAGTCGAGACTGGAGCTCTGGAAACACCATATATTTT. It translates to CAWSRDWSSGNTIYF.

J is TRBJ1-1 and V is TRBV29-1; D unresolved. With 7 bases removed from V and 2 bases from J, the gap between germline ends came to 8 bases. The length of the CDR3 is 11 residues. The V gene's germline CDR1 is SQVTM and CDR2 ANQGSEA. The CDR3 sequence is CSGGINTEAFF. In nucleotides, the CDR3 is TGCAGCGGGGGAATTAACACTGAAGCTTTCTTT.

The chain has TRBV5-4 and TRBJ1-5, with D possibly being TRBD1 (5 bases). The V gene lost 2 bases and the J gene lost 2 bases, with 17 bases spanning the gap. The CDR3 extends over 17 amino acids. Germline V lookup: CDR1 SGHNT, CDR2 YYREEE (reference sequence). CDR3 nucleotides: TGTGCCAGCAGCTTCGATCTAGGGGCGGACGGCAATCAGCCCCAGCATTTT. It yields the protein CASSFDLGADGNQPQHF.

The CDR3 is CASSGRDNEQFF. The CDR3 region has the DNA TGTGCCAGCAGTGGGAGGGACAATGAGCAGTTCTTC. The rearrangement links TRBV28 to TRBJ2-1, with TRBD2 matching 7 bases. V lost 5 bases to trimming and J lost 5 bases; unmatched junction nucleotides: 0. The CDR3 has 12 residues. Germline loops: CDR1 MDHEN, CDR2 SYDVKM.

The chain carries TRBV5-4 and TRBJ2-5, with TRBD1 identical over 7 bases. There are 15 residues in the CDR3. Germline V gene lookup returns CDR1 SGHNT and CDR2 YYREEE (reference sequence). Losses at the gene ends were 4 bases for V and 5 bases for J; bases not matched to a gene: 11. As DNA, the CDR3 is TGTGCCAGCAGCGACAACAGGGGTTCGAGGGAGACCCAGTACTTC. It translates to CASSDNRGSRETQYF.

CDR3 loop: CASSIDSRDIFSGANVLTF. DNA for the CDR3: TGTGCCAGTAGTATAGACTCGCGGGACATCTTCTCTGGGGCCAACGTCCTGACTTTC. The chain is built from TRBV19 and TRBJ2-6; D may be TRBD1 or TRBD2 (6 bases each). V was trimmed by 0 bases and J by 0 bases, leaving 15 bases between them. This CDR3 comprises 19 residues. Germline V gives CDR1 LNHDA, CDR2 SQIVND (reference sequence).

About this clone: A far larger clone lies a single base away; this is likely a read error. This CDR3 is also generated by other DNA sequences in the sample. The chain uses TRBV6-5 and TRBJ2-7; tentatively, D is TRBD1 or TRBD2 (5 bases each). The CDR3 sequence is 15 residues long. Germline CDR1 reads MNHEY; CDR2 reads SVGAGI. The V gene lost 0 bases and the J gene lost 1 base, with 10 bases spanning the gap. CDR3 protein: CASSYSAGSSYEQYF. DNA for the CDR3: TGTGCCAGCAGTTACTCTGCAGGGAGTTCCTACGAGCAGTACTTC.

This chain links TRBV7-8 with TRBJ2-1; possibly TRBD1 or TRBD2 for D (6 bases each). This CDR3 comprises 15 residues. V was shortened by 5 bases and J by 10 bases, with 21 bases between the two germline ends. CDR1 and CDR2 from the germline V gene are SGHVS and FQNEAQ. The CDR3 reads CASSPANGGGPEQFF. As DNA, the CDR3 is TGTGCCAGCAGCCCGGCGAACGGAGGGGGACCCGAGCAGTTCTTC.

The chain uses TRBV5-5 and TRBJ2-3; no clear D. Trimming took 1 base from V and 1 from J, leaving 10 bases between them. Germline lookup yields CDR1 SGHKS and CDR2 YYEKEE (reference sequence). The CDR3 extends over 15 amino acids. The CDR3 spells CASSLISIGTDTQYF. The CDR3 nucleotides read TGTGCCAGCAGCTTGATTTCTATTGGCACAGATACGCAGTATTTT. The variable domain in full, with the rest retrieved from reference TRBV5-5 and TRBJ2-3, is DAGVTQSPTHLIKTRGQQVTLRCSPISGHKSVSWYQQVLGQGPQFIFQYYEKEERGRGNFPDRFSARQFPNYSSELNVNALLLGDSALYLCASSLISIGTDTQYFGPGTRLTVL.

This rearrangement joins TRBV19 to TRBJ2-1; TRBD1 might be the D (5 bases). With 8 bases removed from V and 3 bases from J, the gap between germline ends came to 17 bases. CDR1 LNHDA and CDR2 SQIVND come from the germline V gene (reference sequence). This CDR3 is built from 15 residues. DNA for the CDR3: TGTGCCAGTTTGGGGTTAGGGGTACACTACAATGAGCAGTTCTTC. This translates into CASLGLGVHYNEQFF.

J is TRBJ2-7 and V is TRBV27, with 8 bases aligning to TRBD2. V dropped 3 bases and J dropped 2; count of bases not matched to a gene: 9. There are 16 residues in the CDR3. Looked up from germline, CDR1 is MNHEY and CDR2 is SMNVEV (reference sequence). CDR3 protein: CASSLRWREAAYEQYF. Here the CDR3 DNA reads TGTGCCAGCAGTTTGCGTTGGCGGGAGGCGGCCTACGAGCAGTACTTC.

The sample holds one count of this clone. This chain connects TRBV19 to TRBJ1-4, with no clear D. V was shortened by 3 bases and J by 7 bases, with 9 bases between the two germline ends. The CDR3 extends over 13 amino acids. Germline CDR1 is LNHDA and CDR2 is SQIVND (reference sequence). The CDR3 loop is CASSIMGVEKLFF. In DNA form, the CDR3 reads TGTGCCAGTAGTATTATGGGAGTTGAAAAACTGTTTTTT.

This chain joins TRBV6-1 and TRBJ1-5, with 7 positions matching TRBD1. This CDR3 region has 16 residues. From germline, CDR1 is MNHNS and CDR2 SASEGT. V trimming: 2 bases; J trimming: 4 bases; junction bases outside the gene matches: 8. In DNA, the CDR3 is TGTGCCAGCAGTGAATGGGGGACAGAGGCGAATCAGCCCCAGCATTTT. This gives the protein CASSEWGTEANQPQHF.

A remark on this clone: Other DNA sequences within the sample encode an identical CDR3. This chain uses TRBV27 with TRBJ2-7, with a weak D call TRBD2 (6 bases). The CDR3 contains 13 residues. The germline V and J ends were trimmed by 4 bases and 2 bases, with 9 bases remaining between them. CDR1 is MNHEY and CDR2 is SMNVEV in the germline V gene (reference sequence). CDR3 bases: TGTGCCAGCAGTTCGGGACTGGCCTACGAGCAGTACTTC. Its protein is CASSSGLAYEQYF.

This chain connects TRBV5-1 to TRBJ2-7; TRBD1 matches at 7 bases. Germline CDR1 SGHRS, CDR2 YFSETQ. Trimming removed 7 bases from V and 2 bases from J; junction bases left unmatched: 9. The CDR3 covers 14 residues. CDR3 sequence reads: CASGPDRVPYEQYF. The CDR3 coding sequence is TGCGCCAGCGGCCCCGACAGGGTCCCCTACGAGCAGTACTTC.

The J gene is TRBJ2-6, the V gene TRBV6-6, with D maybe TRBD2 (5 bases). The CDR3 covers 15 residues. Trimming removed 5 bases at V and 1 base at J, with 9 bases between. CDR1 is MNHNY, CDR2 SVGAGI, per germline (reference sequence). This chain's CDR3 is CASSQGGSGANVLTF. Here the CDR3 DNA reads TGTGCCAGCAGTCAAGGCGGGTCTGGGGCCAACGTCCTGACTTTC.

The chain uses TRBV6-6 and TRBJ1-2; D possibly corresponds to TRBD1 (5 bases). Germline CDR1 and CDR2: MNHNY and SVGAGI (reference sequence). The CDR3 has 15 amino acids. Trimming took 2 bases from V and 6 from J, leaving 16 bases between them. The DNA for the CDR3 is TGTGCCAGCAGTTACCTAGCCCTTCGGGGGGATGGCTACACCTTC. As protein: CASSYLALRGDGYTF.

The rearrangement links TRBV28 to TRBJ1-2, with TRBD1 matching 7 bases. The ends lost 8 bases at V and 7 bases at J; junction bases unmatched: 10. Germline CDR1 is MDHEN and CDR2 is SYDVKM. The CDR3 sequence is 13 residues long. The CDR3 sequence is CASSLLRQGGYTF. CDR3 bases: TGTGCCAGCTCCCTACTTAGACAGGGTGGCTACACCTTC.

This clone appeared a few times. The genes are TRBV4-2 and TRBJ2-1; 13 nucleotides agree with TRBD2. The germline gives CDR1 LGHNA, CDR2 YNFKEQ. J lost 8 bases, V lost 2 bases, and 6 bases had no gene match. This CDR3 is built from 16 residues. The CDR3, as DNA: TGTGCCAGCAGCCAAACCGGGACTAGCGGGAACGATGAGCAGTTCTTC. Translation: CASSQTGTSGNDEQFF.

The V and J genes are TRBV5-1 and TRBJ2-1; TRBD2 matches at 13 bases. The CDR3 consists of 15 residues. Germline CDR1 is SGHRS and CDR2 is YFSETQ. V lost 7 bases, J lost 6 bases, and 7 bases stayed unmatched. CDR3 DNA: TGCGCCAGCCGGGGACTAGCGGGATCCGGCAATGAGCAGTTCTTC. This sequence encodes CASRGLAGSGNEQFF. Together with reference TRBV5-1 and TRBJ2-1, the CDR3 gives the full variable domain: KAGVTQTPRYLIKTRGQQVTLSCSPISGHRSVSWYQQTPGQGLQFLFEYFSETQRNKGNFPGRFSGRQFSNSRSEMNVSTLELGDSALYLCASRGLAGSGNEQFFGPGTRLTVL.

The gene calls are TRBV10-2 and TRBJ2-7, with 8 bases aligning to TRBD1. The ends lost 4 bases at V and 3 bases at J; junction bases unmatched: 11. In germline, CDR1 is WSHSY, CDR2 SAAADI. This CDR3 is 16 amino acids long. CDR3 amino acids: CASSVDGTGILYEQYF. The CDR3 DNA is TGCGCCAGCAGTGTCGACGGGACAGGTATACTCTACGAGCAGTACTTC.

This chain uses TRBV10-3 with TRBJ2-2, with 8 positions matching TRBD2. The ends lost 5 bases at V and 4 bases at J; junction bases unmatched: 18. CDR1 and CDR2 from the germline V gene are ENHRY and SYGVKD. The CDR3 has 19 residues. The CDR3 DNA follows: TGTGCCATCAGTAAGACACCGGGACTAGGTGGTGGGGGCACCGGGGAGCTGTTTTTT. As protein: CAISKTPGLGGGGTGELFF.